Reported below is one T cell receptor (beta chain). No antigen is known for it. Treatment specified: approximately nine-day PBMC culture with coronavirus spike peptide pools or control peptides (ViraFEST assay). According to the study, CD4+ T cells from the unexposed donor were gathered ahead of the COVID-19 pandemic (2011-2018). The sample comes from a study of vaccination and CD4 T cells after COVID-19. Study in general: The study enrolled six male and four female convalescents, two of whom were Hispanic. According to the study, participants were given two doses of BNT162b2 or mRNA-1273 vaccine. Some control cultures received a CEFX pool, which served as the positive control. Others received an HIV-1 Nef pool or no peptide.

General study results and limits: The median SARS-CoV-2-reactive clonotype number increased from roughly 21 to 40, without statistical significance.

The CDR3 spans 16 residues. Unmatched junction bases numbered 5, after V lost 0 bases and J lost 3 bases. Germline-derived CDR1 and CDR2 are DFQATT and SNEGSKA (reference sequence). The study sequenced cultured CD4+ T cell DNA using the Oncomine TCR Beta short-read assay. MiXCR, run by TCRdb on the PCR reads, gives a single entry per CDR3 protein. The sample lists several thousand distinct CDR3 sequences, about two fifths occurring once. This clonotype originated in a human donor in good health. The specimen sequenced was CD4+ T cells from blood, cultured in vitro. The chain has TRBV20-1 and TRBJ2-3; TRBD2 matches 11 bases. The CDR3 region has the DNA TGCAGTGCTAGAGAGGTAGCGGGGGGGAGGACAGATACGCAGTATTTT. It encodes CSAREVAGGRTDTQYF.